A selection of T cell receptor beta chains follows, all from one sample in a study of cytomegalovirus exposure and HLA in healthy donors. Using immunoSEQ multiplex PCR, the repertoire was profiled, and TCRdb retains in-frame clones only, with some absent. The sample consists of around 200,000 clones, roughly 78% of them appearing once. Sequenced sample: PBMCs. The receptor set was obtained from a woman aged 25 to 39 in good health and CMV-seropositive. Each CDR3 is given with its conserved first and last residue. The order of the fields is V gene, J gene, D gene, CDR3 protein. The D gene is left open where the match is weak.

>TRBV21-1|TRBJ2-7|-
CASSKKPTSGLVNAEQYF
>TRBV9|TRBJ2-3|TRBD2
CASSLAESTDTQYF
>TRBV18|TRBJ1-2|-
CASSQDGQNYGYTF
>TRBV5-6|TRBJ2-3|-
CASSLDRNTDTQYF
>TRBV9|TRBJ2-5|TRBD2
CASSQARAGADRETQYF
>TRBV4-2|TRBJ2-3|-
CASSQDQEDTQYF
>TRBV6-5|TRBJ1-6|-
CASSYSSQGGSPLHF
>TRBV29-1|TRBJ1-4|TRBD1
CSVGQGGEKLFF
>TRBV10-2|TRBJ1-1|TRBD1
CASIPTGVDTEAFF
>TRBV4-2|TRBJ2-7|-
CASSQDPYEQYF
>TRBV4-1|TRBJ1-5|-
CASSQDPGDNQPQHF
>TRBV7-2|TRBJ2-7|TRBD1
CASRDRGDRSHEQYF
>TRBV11-3|TRBJ1-4|-
CASSLDPGTFVEKLFF
>TRBV5-8|TRBJ1-1|-
CASSLTSGDYNTEAFF
>TRBV19|TRBJ2-2|-
CASSIKHGGGELFF
>TRBV27|TRBJ1-5|TRBD1
CASRQGDGNQPQHF